The 25 T cell receptor beta chains below come from one sample, sequenced in a study of T-cell reconstitution after alpha-beta-depleted transplantation in children. The TCRbeta library was prepared with unique molecular identifiers. TCRdb fed the PCR reads into MiXCR, producing one record per CDR3 protein. The data show a few hundred thousand distinct CDR3 sequences, with around 16% seen just once and 3.3% held by the top ten. Specimen: PBMCs from the stem cell graft donor, collected from the stem cell graft. The receptors were gathered from a human donor who donated a stem cell graft to a child with acute lymphoblastic leukemia.

The CDR3 spells CASSPPGLADHNEQFF. In DNA, the CDR3 is TGTGCCAGCAGCCCTCCGGGACTAGCGGATCACAATGAGCAGTTCTTC. The rearrangement uses TRBV12-3 or TRBV12-4 and TRBJ2-1, with 11 bases fitting TRBD2. This CDR3 is 16 amino acids long. J gave up 5 bases and V 6 bases, and 9 bases lay outside the gene matches.

The J gene is TRBJ1-6, the V gene TRBV3-1, with D hard to call. The CDR3 loop spans 15 amino acids. Trimming stripped 3 bases from V and 2 bases from J, with 8 bases between. Looked up from germline, CDR1 is LGHDT and CDR2 is YNNKEL (reference sequence). In DNA, the CDR3 is TGTGCCAGCAGCCATTGGCCGACCTATAATTCACCCCTCCACTTT. The encoded protein is CASSHWPTYNSPLHF.

The chain has TRBV7-9 and TRBJ1-5, with D uncertain. CDR1 is SEHNR and CDR2 is FQNEAQ in the germline V gene (reference sequence). V gave up 0 bases and J gave up 3 bases, with 6 bases separating them. The CDR3 extends over 14 amino acids. For the CDR3, the DNA is TGTGCCAGCAGCTTAGCAGGTCCCAATCAGCCCCAGCATTTT. Translation gives CASSLAGPNQPQHF.

This clonotype came up a few times. This rearrangement joins TRBV13 to TRBJ2-6; no clear D gene. The CDR3 has 16 amino acids. The V gene's germline CDR1 is PRHDT and CDR2 FYEKMQ (reference sequence). V lost 5 bases and J lost 0, with 11 bases in between. As DNA, the CDR3 is TGTGCCAGCAGCCCGAGACTGTCCTCTGGGGCCAACGTCCTGACTTTC. Protein sequence: CASSPRLSSGANVLTF.

This clonotype has a handful of counts. V is TRBV15 and J is TRBJ2-3; D perhaps matches TRBD2 (5 bases). This CDR3 has 14 amino acids. Trimming took off 5 bases at V and 2 bases at J, with 11 bases between the two ends. Germline V CDR1 and CDR2: LNHNV, YYDKDF (reference sequence). CDR3 region: CATSLGGFTDTQYF. The CDR3 region has the DNA TGTGCCACCAGCTTGGGCGGGTTCACAGATACGCAGTATTTT.

The sample holds a few counts of this clonotype. The chain uses TRBV5-1 and TRBJ2-3; 7 positions agree with TRBD1. Germline V gene lookup returns CDR1 SGHRS and CDR2 YFSETQ. Losses at the gene ends were 4 bases for V and 0 bases for J; bases not matched to a gene: 2. The CDR3 runs 14 residues. Here the CDR3 reads CASSQGVSTDTQYF. DNA for the CDR3: TGCGCCAGCAGCCAGGGGGTTAGCACAGATACGCAGTATTTT.

V is TRBV3-1 and J is TRBJ1-3, with 7 bases identical to TRBD1. The V gene's germline CDR1 is LGHDT and CDR2 YNNKEL (reference sequence). CDR3 length: 14 amino acids. After removal of 4 bases from V and 4 bases from J, the junction contained 4 bases not matched to a gene. The CDR3 sequence: CASSRDSLGNTIYF. Here the CDR3 DNA reads TGTGCCAGCAGCCGGGACAGCCTCGGAAACACCATATATTTT.

The gene calls are TRBV12-3 or TRBV12-4 and TRBJ2-5, with D tentatively TRBD2 (6 bases). With 10 bases removed from V and 4 bases from J, the gap between germline ends came to 16 bases. This CDR3 comprises 13 residues. The CDR3 DNA sequence: TGTGCCACTCTAAGCGGGCCTCTAGAGACCCAGTACTTC. Amino acid sequence: CATLSGPLETQYF.

This clonotype came up a few times. The chain employs TRBV27 and TRBJ2-7; D possibly corresponds to TRBD1 (6 bases). Germline V lookup: CDR1 MNHEY, CDR2 SMNVEV (reference sequence). CDR3 length equals 15 residues. V shed 2 bases and J shed 0 bases, with 11 bases lying between them. CDR3 nucleotide sequence: TGTGCCAGCAGTTTAGGCCGGACAGCCTCCTACGAGCAGTACTTC. It yields the protein CASSLGRTASYEQYF.

This clonotype was recorded a few times. The genes are TRBV13 and TRBJ1-1; D not resolved. Germline loops: CDR1 PRHDT, CDR2 FYEKMQ (reference sequence). The V and J ends lost 2 bases and 4 bases respectively, with 14 bases between them. The length of the CDR3 is 15 residues. CDR3 sequence (DNA): TGTGCCAGCAGCTTATCGATCGGGGTCGGCACTGAAGCTTTCTTT. Encoded protein: CASSLSIGVGTEAFF.

The rearrangement joins TRBV5-1 to TRBJ1-3; D unclear. The CDR3 spans 16 residues. CDR1 is SGHRS, CDR2 YFSETQ, per germline. V was trimmed by 4 bases and J by 0 bases, leaving 14 bases between them. The CDR3 spells CASSLETPSSGNTIYF. The CDR3 DNA reads as TGCGCCAGCAGCCTTGAGACACCTAGCTCTGGAAACACCATATATTTT.

This clonotype was seen repeatedly, ten times or more. The rearrangement links TRBV12-3 or TRBV12-4 to TRBJ2-1, with D perhaps TRBD2 (6 bases). V dropped 5 bases and J dropped 2 bases, with 16 bases sitting between them. This CDR3 is built from 16 residues. The CDR3 loop is CASSPLEGRPYNEQFF. The CDR3 DNA is TGTGCCAGCAGTCCCTTGGAGGGGCGCCCCTACAATGAGCAGTTCTTC.

The rearrangement joins TRBV5-8 to TRBJ1-5; D gene uncertain. Per germline, CDR1 SGHTS and CDR2 YDEGEE. V was clipped by 0 bases and J by 5 bases, with 12 bases between them. This CDR3 is built from 15 residues. The CDR3 loop reads CASSLAQILYQPQHF. In DNA form, the CDR3 reads TGTGCCAGCAGCTTGGCGCAGATTTTATATCAGCCCCAGCATTTT.

In this sample, this clonotype turned up a few times. The rearrangement uses TRBV27 and TRBJ1-2; maybe TRBD1 (6 bases). Trimming took 3 bases from V and 2 from J, leaving 10 bases between them. The CDR3 length is 14 residues. CDR1 is MNHEY, CDR2 SMNVEV, per germline (reference sequence). In nucleotides, the CDR3 is TGTGCCAGCAGTTTGGTCAGGGGAAACTATGGCTACACCTTC. It is translated as CASSLVRGNYGYTF.

This chain joins TRBV5-4 and TRBJ2-2; a possible D gene is TRBD1 (6 bases). Deletions cut 0 bases from V and 9 bases from J, with 12 bases between. Germline CDR1 and CDR2: SGHNT and YYREEE (reference sequence). This CDR3 spans 14 amino acids. CDR3 in amino acids: CASSLDQGIRELFF. The CDR3 DNA follows: TGTGCCAGCAGCTTGGACCAGGGGATCCGGGAGCTGTTTTTT.

The chain uses TRBV7-8 and TRBJ2-5, with a weak D call TRBD1 (5 bases). The CDR3 loop spans 14 amino acids. The V end lost 2 bases, the J end lost 1 base, and 8 bases lay between the germline ends. Germline-derived CDR1 and CDR2 are SGHVS and FQNEAQ. CDR3 loop: CASSLIGVQETQYF. CDR3 bases: TGTGCCAGCAGCTTAATAGGGGTCCAAGAGACCCAGTACTTC.

This clonotype came up a few times. The V call is TRBV5-1, the J call TRBJ2-1, with 7 bases fitting TRBD2. V lost 3 bases, J lost 5 bases, and 8 bases stayed unmatched. The CDR3 has 15 residues. Germline V CDR1 and CDR2: SGHRS, YFSETQ. DNA of the CDR3: TGCGCCAGCAGCTCCCGGGCTAGCGGCAACAATGAGCAGTTCTTC. Protein sequence: CASSSRASGNNEQFF. Full variable domain (missing parts from reference TRBV5-1 and TRBJ2-1): KAGVTQTPRYLIKTRGQQVTLSCSPISGHRSVSWYQQTPGQGLQFLFEYFSETQRNKGNFPGRFSGRQFSNSRSEMNVSTLELGDSALYLCASSSRASGNNEQFFGPGTRLTVL.

V and J are TRBV4-1 and TRBJ2-2; 7 bases are a match to TRBD2. The V and J ends lost 2 bases and 0 bases, in that order; junction bases with no gene match: 6. Germline V gene lookup returns CDR1 MGHRA and CDR2 YSYEKL. The CDR3 has 17 residues. The CDR3 nucleotides are TGCGCCAGCAGCCAATTCTCCGGGACTACGAACACCGGGGAGCTGTTTTTT. It translates to CASSQFSGTTNTGELFF.

The rearrangement links TRBV20-1 to TRBJ2-3, with a weak D call TRBD1 (6 bases). Trimming stripped 4 bases from V and 6 bases from J, with 8 bases between. The CDR3 contains 11 residues. Germline loops: CDR1 DFQATT, CDR2 SNEGSKA (reference sequence). The CDR3 DNA follows: TGCAGTGCTACTCAGGGGGATACGCAGTATTTT. This encodes CSATQGDTQYF.

V gene TRBV9 combines with J gene TRBJ2-1, with a weak D call TRBD1 (5 bases). Germline CDR1 reads SGDLS; CDR2 reads YYNGEE. Trimming removed 2 bases from V and 5 bases from J, with 5 bases in between. The CDR3 runs to 12 residues. The CDR3: CASSVDNNEQFF. For the CDR3, the DNA is TGTGCCAGCAGCGTGGACAACAATGAGCAGTTCTTC.

This clonotype was detected a few times. CDR3 region: CASSARGYNSPLHF. The CDR3 nucleotides read TGTGCCAGCAGCGCAAGGGGTTATAATTCACCCCTCCACTTT. The V and J genes are TRBV9 and TRBJ1-6; a possible D gene is TRBD1 (5 bases). Trimming took 3 bases from V and 4 from J, leaving 8 bases between them. The length of the CDR3 is 14 residues. Per the germline V gene, CDR1 is SGDLS and CDR2 is YYNGEE.

This clonotype was counted between two and nine times. The CDR3 coding sequence is TGTGCCAGCAGCCTAACCCAGGGAAGGACAGGGAAGAATGAGCAGTTCTTC. Translated: CASSLTQGRTGKNEQFF. The chain is built from TRBV6-1 and TRBJ2-1; 8 bases fit TRBD1. The germline V gene encodes CDR1 MNHNS and CDR2 SASEGT. V dropped 6 bases and J dropped 7; count of bases not matched to a gene: 17. The length of the CDR3 is 17 residues.

This clonotype showed up just a few times. The V call is TRBV4-2, the J call TRBJ1-2; no clear D gene. V lost 4 bases to trimming and J lost 3 bases, with 15 bases between them. The CDR3 is 15 residues long. Germline values: CDR1 LGHNA, CDR2 YNFKEQ. In DNA, the CDR3 is TGTGCCAGCAGCCTACTCACCCTAAAGGACTATGGCTACACCTTC. Its translation is CASSLLTLKDYGYTF.

This clonotype appeared once. The chain recombines TRBV29-1 with TRBJ1-1; 9 positions match TRBD1. Germline V gives CDR1 SQVTM, CDR2 ANQGSEA. The CDR3 has 13 amino acids. V shed 5 bases, J shed 5 bases, and the junction held 6 bases outside the gene matches. The DNA of the CDR3 is TGCAGCGTTCGAGCCGGGACAGGGACTGAAGCTTTCTTT. Translated: CSVRAGTGTEAFF.

The chain couples TRBV5-1 to TRBJ2-7; no reliable D call. CDR1 SGHRS and CDR2 YFSETQ come from the germline V gene. The CDR3 sequence is 13 residues long. The ends were cut back, 2 bases at V and 0 bases at J, with 6 bases in the middle. CDR3 sequence (DNA): TGCGCCAGCAGCTTTCACTTCTCCTACGAGCAGTACTTC. Protein sequence: CASSFHFSYEQYF.